These 21 T cell receptor beta chains were all obtained from the same sample, sequenced in a study of blood T cell repertoires in COVID-19. Here immunoSEQ multiplex PCR was the method, and the copy in TCRdb shows in-frame clones only, minus some. This table holds some 260,000 clones, 88% found once. Specimen: peripheral blood. The receptor set was obtained from a woman between 40 and 50 years old who had recovered from COVID-19.

The chain recombines TRBV19 with TRBJ2-1; 10 bases are shared with TRBD1. The CDR3 consists of 17 residues. Germline V gene sequence: CDR1 LNHDA, CDR2 SQIVND (reference sequence). J was trimmed by 3 bases and V by 1 base; bases with no gene match: 6. The CDR3 coding sequence is TGTGCCAGTAGTATAGTTGGCGGGACAGGGGTCTACAATGAGCAGTTCTTC. Its protein is CASSIVGGTGVYNEQFF. Variable domain in full (rest from reference TRBV19 and TRBJ2-1): DGGITQSPKYLFRKEGQNVTLSCEQNLNHDAMYWYRQDPGQGLRLIYYSQIVNDFQKGDIAEGYSVSREKKESFPLTVTSAQKNPTAFYLCASSIVGGTGVYNEQFFGPGTRLTVL.

The rearrangement uses TRBV5-1 and TRBJ2-2, with 9 nucleotides matching TRBD1. The CDR3 covers 13 residues. Per germline, CDR1 SGHRS and CDR2 YFSETQ. The J segment lost 8 bases and the V segment lost 3 bases, leaving 2 bases of the junction unmatched. This CDR3 is CASSSQGAGELFF. CDR3 sequence (DNA): TGCGCCAGCAGCTCACAGGGGGCTGGGGAGCTGTTTTTT.

V and J are TRBV5-4 and TRBJ2-2; D might be TRBD1 (6 bases). Germline loops: CDR1 SGHNT, CDR2 YYREEE (reference sequence). Trimming cost V 1 base and J 8 bases, with 9 bases left between them. The CDR3 totals 13 residues. The CDR3 protein is CASSLRGIGELFF. CDR3 in DNA: TGTGCCAGCAGCTTGAGGGGGATTGGGGAGCTGTTTTTT.

The chain recombines TRBV18 with TRBJ1-2, with unresolved D. V was shortened by 5 bases and J by 7 bases, with 14 bases between the two germline ends. The CDR3 loop spans 13 amino acids. CDR1 and CDR2 (germline): KGHSH, LQKENI. The CDR3 coding sequence is TGTGCCAGCTCAGGGGAGCTGGGAGCTGGCTACACCTTC. It specifies CASSGELGAGYTF.

The chain joins TRBV5-1 to TRBJ1-5; TRBD1 matches at 7 bases. CDR3 length: 16 amino acids. V shed 0 bases, J shed 0 bases, and the junction held 3 bases outside the gene matches. CDR1 and CDR2 from the germline V gene are SGHRS and YFSETQ. Here the CDR3 DNA reads TGCGCCAGCAGCTTGGGGACAGGTATTAGCAATCAGCCCCAGCATTTT. This encodes CASSLGTGISNQPQHF.

V usage is TRBV3-1 (or the pseudogene TRBV3-2) and J usage is TRBJ2-5, with 14 bases aligning to TRBD2. Germline lookup yields CDR1 LGHDT and CDR2 YNNKEL (reference sequence). The length of the CDR3 is 17 residues. Unmatched junction bases numbered 11, after V lost 4 bases and J lost 7 bases. The CDR3 sequence: CASSPGTSGSLGATQYF. In DNA, the CDR3 is TGTGCCAGCAGCCCGGGGACTAGCGGGAGCCTGGGGGCGACCCAGTACTTC.

The gene calls are TRBV19 and TRBJ1-6, with 11 bases identical to TRBD1. Germline CDR1 and CDR2: LNHDA and SQIVND (reference sequence). This CDR3 region has 17 residues. After removal of 3 bases from V and 6 bases from J, the junction contained 7 bases not matched to a gene. CDR3: CASSIRTGGVGNSPLHF. In DNA, the CDR3 is TGTGCCAGTAGTATCAGGACAGGGGGCGTTGGTAATTCACCCCTCCACTTT. Using reference TRBV19 and TRBJ1-6 for the parts outside the CDR3, the full variable domain is DGGITQSPKYLFRKEGQNVTLSCEQNLNHDAMYWYRQDPGQGLRLIYYSQIVNDFQKGDIAEGYSVSREKKESFPLTVTSAQKNPTAFYLCASSIRTGGVGNSPLHFGNGTRLTVT.

V is TRBV6-1 and J is TRBJ2-3; D is perhaps TRBD1 (5 bases). The V gene's germline CDR1 is MNHNS and CDR2 SASEGT. This CDR3 spans 14 amino acids. V was shortened by 3 bases and J by 2 bases, with 9 bases between the two germline ends. CDR3 coding DNA: TGTGCCAGCAGTGAGGGGCCGAACACAGATACGCAGTATTTT. This encodes CASSEGPNTDTQYF.

The chain uses TRBV18 and TRBJ2-7; the match to TRBD1 covers 8 bases. Unmatched junction bases numbered 2, after V lost 4 bases and J lost 3 bases. The V gene's germline CDR1 is KGHSH and CDR2 LQKENI. This CDR3 spans 13 amino acids. The CDR3 spells CASSRGTGYEQYF. In nucleotides, the CDR3 is TGTGCCAGCTCACGGGGGACAGGCTACGAGCAGTACTTC.

The chain combines TRBV2 with TRBJ1-2, with 7 bases fitting TRBD1. There are 13 residues in the CDR3. Per germline, CDR1 SNHLY and CDR2 FYNNEI. V gave up 4 bases and J gave up 8 bases; unmatched junction bases: 7. CDR3 residues: CASSVEGARGYTF. CDR3 in DNA: TGTGCCAGCAGTGTCGAGGGGGCGCGAGGCTACACCTTC.

The genes are TRBV5-4 and TRBJ2-5, with D perhaps TRBD2 (6 bases). The CDR3 length is 13 residues. Germline V CDR1 and CDR2: SGHNT, YYREEE (reference sequence). The germline V and J ends were trimmed by 4 bases and 5 bases, with 12 bases remaining between them. CDR3 protein: CASSPGLLETQYF. CDR3 sequence (DNA): TGTGCCAGCAGCCCGGGACTCCTGGAGACCCAGTACTTC.

The chain recombines TRBV7-3 with TRBJ2-5, with 7 positions matching TRBD2. CDR1 SGHTA and CDR2 FQGTGA come from the germline V gene. V lost 5 bases to trimming and J lost 5 bases; unmatched junction nucleotides: 8. The CDR3 runs to 14 residues. The CDR3 here is CASSPGVGGETQYF. The CDR3 bases are TGTGCCAGCAGCCCGGGAGTGGGAGGGGAGACCCAGTACTTC. The full variable domain, with the rest looked up from reference TRBV7-3 and TRBJ2-5, is GAGVSQTPSNKVTEKGKYVELRCDPISGHTALYWYRQSLGQGPEFLIYFQGTGAADDSGLPNDRFFAVRPEGSVSTLKIQRTERGDSAVYLCASSPGVGGETQYFGPGTRLLVL.

This chain connects TRBV4-3 to TRBJ1-2, with D possibly TRBD1 on 6 matching bases. The CDR3 covers 12 residues. Looked up from germline, CDR1 is LGHNA and CDR2 is YSLEER. V was trimmed by 3 bases and J by 7 bases, leaving 9 bases between them. This chain's CDR3 is CASSHRGGGYTF. Written as DNA, the CDR3 is TGCGCCAGCAGCCACAGGGGTGGTGGCTACACCTTC.

V usage is TRBV5-5 and J usage is TRBJ2-1, with D possibly matching TRBD1 (6 bases). This CDR3 has 15 amino acids. V lost 0 bases to trimming and J lost 3 bases, with 10 bases between them. In germline, CDR1 is SGHKS, CDR2 YYEKEE (reference sequence). CDR3 nucleotide sequence: TGTGCCAGCAGCTTGGGGGACACCAACTACAATGAGCAGTTCTTC. It translates to CASSLGDTNYNEQFF. The full variable domain, rest sourced from reference TRBV5-5 and TRBJ2-1, is DAGVTQSPTHLIKTRGQQVTLRCSPISGHKSVSWYQQVLGQGPQFIFQYYEKEERGRGNFPDRFSARQFPNYSSELNVNALLLGDSALYLCASSLGDTNYNEQFFGPGTRLTVL.

CDR3 residues: CASSPGTSGRSDTQYF. DNA of the CDR3: TGCGCCAGCAGCCCGGGGACTAGCGGGAGGTCCGATACGCAGTATTTT. The chain carries TRBV5-1 and TRBJ2-3, with TRBD2 identical over 15 bases. CDR3 length: 16 amino acids. With 4 bases clipped from V and 6 bases from J, the junction kept 6 bases outside the gene matches. Per the germline V gene, CDR1 is SGHRS and CDR2 is YFSETQ.

V gene TRBV18 combines with J gene TRBJ1-2; D is unclear. Trimming stripped 3 bases from V and 4 bases from J, with 12 bases between. Per the germline V gene, CDR1 is KGHSH and CDR2 is LQKENI. The CDR3 loop spans 14 amino acids. Written as DNA, the CDR3 is TGTGCCAGCTCACCCCGTGGCGGAACCTATGGCTACACCTTC. This sequence encodes CASSPRGGTYGYTF.

The chain uses TRBV3-1 (or the pseudogene TRBV3-2) and TRBJ1-4; tentative D call: TRBD1 (5 bases). The CDR3 is 15 residues long. The ends were cut back, 2 bases at V and 4 bases at J, with 11 bases in the middle. Germline V gene data show CDR1 as LGHDT and CDR2 as YNNKEL (reference sequence). CDR3 amino acids: CASSQNGGGNEKLFF. The CDR3, as DNA: TGTGCCAGCAGCCAAAATGGGGGGGGTAATGAAAAACTGTTTTTT.

The V and J genes are TRBV6-5 and TRBJ2-3, with 7 bases lining up with TRBD1. CDR1 is MNHEY and CDR2 is SVGAGI in the germline V gene. The CDR3 is 15 amino acids. Germline trimming cut 6 bases from V and 4 bases from J; bases unmatched to any gene: 10. CDR3 protein: CASSTDRVSADTQYF. CDR3 DNA: TGTGCCAGCAGCACCGACAGGGTTAGCGCAGATACGCAGTATTTT.

The CDR3 protein is CASSPLTGTMRGANVLTF. The DNA for the CDR3 is TGTGCCAGCAGCCCCCTGACAGGCACCATGAGGGGGGCCAACGTCCTGACTTTC. V gene TRBV7-2 combines with J gene TRBJ2-6; D possibly corresponds to TRBD1 (6 bases). The CDR3 runs 18 residues. Looked up from germline, CDR1 is SGHTA and CDR2 is FQGNSA. The V gene lost 5 bases and the J gene lost 4 bases, with 21 bases spanning the gap. Together with reference TRBV7-2 and TRBJ2-6, the CDR3 gives the full variable domain: GAGVSQSPSNKVTEKGKDVELRCDPISGHTALYWYRQSLGQGLEFLIYFQGNSAPDKSGLPSDRFSAERTGGSVSTLTIQRTQQEDSAVYLCASSPLTGTMRGANVLTFGAGSRLTVL.

This sequence joins TRBV9 and TRBJ2-2, with D perhaps matching TRBD2 (6 bases). The CDR3 loop spans 17 amino acids. V was pared by 0 bases and J by 6 bases, with 18 bases between. CDR1 SGDLS and CDR2 YYNGEE come from the germline V gene. The CDR3 DNA reads TGTGCCAGCAGCGTAGCCCCTGGGGCAGGGAGGCCCGGGGAGCTGTTTTTT. This translates into CASSVAPGAGRPGELFF.

CDR3 DNA sequence: TGTGCCAGTAGTGCGGGGGCCCACAATGAGCAGTTCTTC. It is translated as CASSAGAHNEQFF. V is TRBV19 and J is TRBJ2-1, with a possible D match to TRBD2 (7 bases). Germline loops: CDR1 LNHDA, CDR2 SQIVND (reference sequence). V shed 5 bases and J shed 5 bases, with 10 bases lying between them. The CDR3 spans 13 residues.